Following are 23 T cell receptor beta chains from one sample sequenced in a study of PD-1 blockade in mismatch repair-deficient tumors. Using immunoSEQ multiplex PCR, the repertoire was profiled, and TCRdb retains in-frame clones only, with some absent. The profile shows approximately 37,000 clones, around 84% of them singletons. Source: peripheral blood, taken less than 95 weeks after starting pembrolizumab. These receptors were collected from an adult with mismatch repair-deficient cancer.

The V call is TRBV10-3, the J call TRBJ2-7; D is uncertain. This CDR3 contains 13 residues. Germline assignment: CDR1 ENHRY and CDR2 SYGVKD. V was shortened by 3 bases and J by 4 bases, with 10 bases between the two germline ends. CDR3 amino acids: CAISDGPSYEQYF. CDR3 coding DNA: TGTGCCATCAGTGATGGGCCTTCTTACGAGCAGTACTTC.

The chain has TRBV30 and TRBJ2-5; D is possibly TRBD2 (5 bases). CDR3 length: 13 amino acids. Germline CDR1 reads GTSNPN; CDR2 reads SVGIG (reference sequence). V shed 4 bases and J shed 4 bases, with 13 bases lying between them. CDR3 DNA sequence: TGTGCCTGGAACCACGCGGGTGGAGAGACCCAGTACTTC. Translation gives CAWNHAGGETQYF. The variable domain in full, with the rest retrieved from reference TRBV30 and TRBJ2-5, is SQTIHQWPATLVQPVGSPLSLECTVEGTSNPNLYWYRQAAGRGLQLLFYSVGIGQISSEVPQNLSASRPQDRQFILSSKKLLLSDSGFYLCAWNHAGGETQYFGPGTRLLVL.

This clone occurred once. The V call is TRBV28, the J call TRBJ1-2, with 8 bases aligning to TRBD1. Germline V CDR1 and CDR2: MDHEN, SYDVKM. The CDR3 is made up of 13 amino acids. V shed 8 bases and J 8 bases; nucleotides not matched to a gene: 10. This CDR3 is CASLTGASLGYTF. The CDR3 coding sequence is TGTGCCAGCTTGACAGGGGCCTCCTTGGGCTACACCTTC.

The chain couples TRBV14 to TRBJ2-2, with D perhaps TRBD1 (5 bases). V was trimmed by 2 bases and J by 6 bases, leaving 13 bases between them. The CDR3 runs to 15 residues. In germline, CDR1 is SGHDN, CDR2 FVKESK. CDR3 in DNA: TGTGCCAGCAGCCAACTCGCGACAGTCGCCGGGGAGCTGTTTTTT. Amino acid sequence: CASSQLATVAGELFF. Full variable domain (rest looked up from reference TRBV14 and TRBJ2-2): EAGVTQFPSHSVIEKGQTVTLRCDPISGHDNLYWYRRVMGKEIKFLLHFVKESKQDESGMPNNRFLAERTGGTYSTLKVQPAELEDSGVYFCASSQLATVAGELFFGEGSRLTVL.

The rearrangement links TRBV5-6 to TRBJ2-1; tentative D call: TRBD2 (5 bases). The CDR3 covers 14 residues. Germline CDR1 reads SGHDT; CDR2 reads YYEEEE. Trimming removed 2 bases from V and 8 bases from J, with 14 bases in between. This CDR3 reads CASSLRGPADEQFF. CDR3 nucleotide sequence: TGTGCCAGCAGCTTACGGGGTCCTGCCGATGAGCAGTTCTTC.

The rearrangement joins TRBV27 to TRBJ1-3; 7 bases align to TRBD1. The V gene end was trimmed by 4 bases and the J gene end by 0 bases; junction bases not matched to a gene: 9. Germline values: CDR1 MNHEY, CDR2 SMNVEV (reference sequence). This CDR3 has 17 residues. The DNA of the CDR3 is TGTGCCAGCAGTTCCATAAGCCCAGGGGGCTCTGGAAACACCATATATTTT. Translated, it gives CASSSISPGGSGNTIYF.

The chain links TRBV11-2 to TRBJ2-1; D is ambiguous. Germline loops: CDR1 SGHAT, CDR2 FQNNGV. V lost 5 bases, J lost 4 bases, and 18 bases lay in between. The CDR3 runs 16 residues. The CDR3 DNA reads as TGTGCCAGCAGCCCCCTACCTATATCCCCTTACAATGAGCAGTTCTTC. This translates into CASSPLPISPYNEQFF. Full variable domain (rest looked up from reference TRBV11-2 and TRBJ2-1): EAGVAQSPRYKIIEKRQSVAFWCNPISGHATLYWYQQILGQGPKLLIQFQNNGVVDDSQLPKDRFSAERLKGVDSTLKIQPAKLEDSAVYLCASSPLPISPYNEQFFGPGTRLTVL.

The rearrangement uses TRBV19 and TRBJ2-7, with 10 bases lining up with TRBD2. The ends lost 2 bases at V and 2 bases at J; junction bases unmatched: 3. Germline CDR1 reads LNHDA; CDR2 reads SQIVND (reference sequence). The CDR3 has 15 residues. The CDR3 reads CASSIRTSGPYEQYF. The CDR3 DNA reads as TGTGCCAGTAGTATAAGGACTAGCGGCCCCTACGAGCAGTACTTC.

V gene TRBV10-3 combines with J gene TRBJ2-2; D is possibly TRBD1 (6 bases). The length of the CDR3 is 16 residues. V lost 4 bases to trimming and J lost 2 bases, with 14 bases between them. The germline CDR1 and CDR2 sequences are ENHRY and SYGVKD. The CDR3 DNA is TGTGCCATCAGTGGGGGTCCAGGGGCCAACACCGGGGAGCTGTTTTTT. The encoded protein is CAISGGPGANTGELFF.

CDR3 sequence: CASSIGGMNTEAFF. The DNA of the CDR3 is TGTGCCAGTAGTATTGGGGGAATGAACACTGAAGCTTTCTTT. The rearrangement uses TRBV19 and TRBJ1-1, with a possible D match to TRBD1 (5 bases). CDR3 size: 14 residues. Germline CDR1 LNHDA, CDR2 SQIVND (reference sequence). Trimming removed 3 bases at V and 0 bases at J, with 8 bases between.

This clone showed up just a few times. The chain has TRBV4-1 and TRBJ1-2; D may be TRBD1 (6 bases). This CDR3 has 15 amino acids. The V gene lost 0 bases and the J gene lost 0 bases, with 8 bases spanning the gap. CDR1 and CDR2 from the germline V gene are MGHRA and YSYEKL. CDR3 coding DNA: TGCGCCAGCAGCCAAGACCAGGGGACTAACTATGGCTACACCTTC. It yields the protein CASSQDQGTNYGYTF.

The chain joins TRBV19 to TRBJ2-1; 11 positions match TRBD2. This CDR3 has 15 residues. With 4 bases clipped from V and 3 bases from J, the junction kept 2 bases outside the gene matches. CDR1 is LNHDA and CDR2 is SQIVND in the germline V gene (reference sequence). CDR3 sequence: CASSSTSGSYNEQFF. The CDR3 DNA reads TGTGCCAGTAGTAGTACTAGCGGGAGCTACAATGAGCAGTTCTTC.

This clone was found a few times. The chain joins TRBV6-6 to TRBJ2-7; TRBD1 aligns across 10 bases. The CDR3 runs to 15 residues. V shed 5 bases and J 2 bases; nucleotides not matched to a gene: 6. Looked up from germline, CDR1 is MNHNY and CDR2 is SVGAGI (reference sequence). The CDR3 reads CASSRTGTGAYEQYF. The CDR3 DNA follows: TGTGCCAGCAGTCGGACCGGGACAGGGGCCTACGAGCAGTACTTC.

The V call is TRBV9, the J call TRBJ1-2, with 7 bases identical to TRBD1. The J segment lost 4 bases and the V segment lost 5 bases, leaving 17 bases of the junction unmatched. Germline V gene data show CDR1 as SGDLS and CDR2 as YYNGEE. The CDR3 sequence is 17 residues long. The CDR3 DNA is TGTGCCAGCAGACAAGGGGGCCTGAGAGGACACCGCTATGGCTACACCTTC. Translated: CASRQGGLRGHRYGYTF.

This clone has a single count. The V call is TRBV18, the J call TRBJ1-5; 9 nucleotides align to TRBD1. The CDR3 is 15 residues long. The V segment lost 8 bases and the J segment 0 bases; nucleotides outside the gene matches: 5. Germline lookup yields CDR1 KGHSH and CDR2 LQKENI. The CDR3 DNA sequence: TGTGCCAGCCACGGACAGGGGCGTAGCAATCAGCCCCAGCATTTT. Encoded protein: CASHGQGRSNQPQHF.

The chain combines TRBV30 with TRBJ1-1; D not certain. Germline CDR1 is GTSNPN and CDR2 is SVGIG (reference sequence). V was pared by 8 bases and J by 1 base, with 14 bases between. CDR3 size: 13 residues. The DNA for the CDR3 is TGTGCCCTGGACCCCATTACGAACACTGAAGCTTTCTTT. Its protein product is CALDPITNTEAFF.

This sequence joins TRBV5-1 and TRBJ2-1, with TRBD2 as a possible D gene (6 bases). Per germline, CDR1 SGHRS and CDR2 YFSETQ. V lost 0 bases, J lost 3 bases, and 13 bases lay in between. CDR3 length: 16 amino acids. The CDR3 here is CASSLDGAGYYNEQFF. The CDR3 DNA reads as TGCGCCAGCAGCTTGGATGGGGCGGGATACTACAATGAGCAGTTCTTC.

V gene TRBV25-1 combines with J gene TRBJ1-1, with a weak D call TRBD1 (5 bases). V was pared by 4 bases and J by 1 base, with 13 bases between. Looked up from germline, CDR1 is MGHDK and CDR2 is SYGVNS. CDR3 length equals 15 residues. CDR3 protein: CASSVFQGGNTEAFF. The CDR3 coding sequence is TGTGCCAGCAGTGTTTTTCAGGGTGGGAACACTGAAGCTTTCTTT.

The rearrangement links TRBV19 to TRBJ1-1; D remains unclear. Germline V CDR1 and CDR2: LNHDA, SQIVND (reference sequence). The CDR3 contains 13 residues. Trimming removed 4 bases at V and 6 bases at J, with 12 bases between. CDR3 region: CASSTVGVAEAFF. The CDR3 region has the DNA TGTGCCAGTAGTACTGTTGGGGTTGCTGAAGCTTTCTTT.

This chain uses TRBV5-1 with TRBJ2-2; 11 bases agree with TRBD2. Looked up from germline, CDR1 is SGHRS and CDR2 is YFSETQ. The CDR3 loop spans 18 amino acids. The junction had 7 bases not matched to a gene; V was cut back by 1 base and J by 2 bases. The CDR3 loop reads CASSLSGLAETNTGELFF. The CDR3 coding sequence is TGCGCCAGCAGCTTGTCGGGACTAGCGGAGACCAACACCGGGGAGCTGTTTTTT.

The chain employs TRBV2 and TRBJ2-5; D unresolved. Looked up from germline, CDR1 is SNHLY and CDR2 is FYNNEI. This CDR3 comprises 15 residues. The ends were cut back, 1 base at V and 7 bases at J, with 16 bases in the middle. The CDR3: CASSEVRNSPGTQYF. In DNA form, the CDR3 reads TGTGCCAGCAGTGAAGTTCGTAACTCCCCGGGGACCCAGTACTTC.

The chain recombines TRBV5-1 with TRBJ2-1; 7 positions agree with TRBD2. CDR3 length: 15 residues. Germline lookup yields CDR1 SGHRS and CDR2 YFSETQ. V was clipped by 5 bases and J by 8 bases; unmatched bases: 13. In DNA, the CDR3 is TGCGCCAGCAGAGACGGACTAGATCATCTCGATGAGCAGTTCTTC. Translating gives CASRDGLDHLDEQFF.

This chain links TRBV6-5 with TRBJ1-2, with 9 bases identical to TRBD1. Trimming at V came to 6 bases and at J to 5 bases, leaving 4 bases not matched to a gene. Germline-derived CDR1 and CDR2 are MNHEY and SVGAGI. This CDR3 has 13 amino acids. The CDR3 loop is CASSTDRGYGYTF. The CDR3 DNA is TGTGCCAGCAGCACAGACAGGGGGTATGGCTACACCTTC.